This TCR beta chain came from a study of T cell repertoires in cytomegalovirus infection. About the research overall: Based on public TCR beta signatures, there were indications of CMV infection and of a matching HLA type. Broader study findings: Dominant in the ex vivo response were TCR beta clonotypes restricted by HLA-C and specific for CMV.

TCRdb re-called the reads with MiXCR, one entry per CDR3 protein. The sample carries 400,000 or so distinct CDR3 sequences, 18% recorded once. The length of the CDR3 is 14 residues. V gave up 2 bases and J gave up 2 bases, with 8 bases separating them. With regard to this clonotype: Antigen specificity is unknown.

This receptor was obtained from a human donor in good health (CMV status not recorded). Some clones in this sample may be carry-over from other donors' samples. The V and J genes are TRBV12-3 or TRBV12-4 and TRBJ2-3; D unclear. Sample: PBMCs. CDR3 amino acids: CASSLNSPTDTQYF. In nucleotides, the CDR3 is TGTGCCAGCAGTTTAAACAGCCCCACAGATACGCAGTATTTT.